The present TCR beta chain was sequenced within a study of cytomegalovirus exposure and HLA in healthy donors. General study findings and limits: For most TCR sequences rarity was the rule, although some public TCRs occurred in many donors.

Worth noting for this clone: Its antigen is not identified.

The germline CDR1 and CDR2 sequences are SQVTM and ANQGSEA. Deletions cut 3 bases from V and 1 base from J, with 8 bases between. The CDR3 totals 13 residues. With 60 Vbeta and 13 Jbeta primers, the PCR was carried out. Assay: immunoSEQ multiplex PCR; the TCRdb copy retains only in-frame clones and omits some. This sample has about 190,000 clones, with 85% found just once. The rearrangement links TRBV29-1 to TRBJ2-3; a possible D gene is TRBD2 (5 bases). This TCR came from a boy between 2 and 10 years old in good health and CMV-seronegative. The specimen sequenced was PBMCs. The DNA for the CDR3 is TGCAGCGTTGAGCAAGCGGGCACAGATACGCAGTATTTT. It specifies CSVEQAGTDTQYF.